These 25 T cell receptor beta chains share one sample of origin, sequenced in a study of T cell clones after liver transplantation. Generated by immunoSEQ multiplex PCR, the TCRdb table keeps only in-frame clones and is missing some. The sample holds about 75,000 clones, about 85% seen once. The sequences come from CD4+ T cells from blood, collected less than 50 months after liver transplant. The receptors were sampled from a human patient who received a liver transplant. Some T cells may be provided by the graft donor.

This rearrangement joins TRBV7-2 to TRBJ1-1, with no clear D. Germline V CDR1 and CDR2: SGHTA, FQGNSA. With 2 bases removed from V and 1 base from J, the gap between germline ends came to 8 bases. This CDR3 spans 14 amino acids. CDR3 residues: CASSLLSGNTEAFF. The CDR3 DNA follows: TGTGCCAGCAGCTTATTGTCGGGGAACACTGAAGCTTTCTTT.

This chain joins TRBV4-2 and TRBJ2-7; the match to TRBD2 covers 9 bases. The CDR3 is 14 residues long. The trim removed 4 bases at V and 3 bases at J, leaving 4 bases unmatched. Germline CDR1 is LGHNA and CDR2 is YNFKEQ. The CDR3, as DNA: TGTGCCAGCAGCCCTATAGCGGGAGTCTACGAGCAGTACTTC. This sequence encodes CASSPIAGVYEQYF.

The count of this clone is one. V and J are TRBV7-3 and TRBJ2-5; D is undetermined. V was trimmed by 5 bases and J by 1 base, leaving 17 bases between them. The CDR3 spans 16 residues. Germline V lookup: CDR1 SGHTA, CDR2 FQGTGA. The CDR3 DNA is TGTGCCAGCAGCCTGAATGCGGCCCCAACCCAAGAGACCCAGTACTTC. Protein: CASSLNAAPTQETQYF. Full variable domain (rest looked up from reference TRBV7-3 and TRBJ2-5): GAGVSQTPSNKVTEKGKYVELRCDPISGHTALYWYRQSLGQGPEFLIYFQGTGAADDSGLPNDRFFAVRPEGSVSTLKIQRTERGDSAVYLCASSLNAAPTQETQYFGPGTRLLVL.

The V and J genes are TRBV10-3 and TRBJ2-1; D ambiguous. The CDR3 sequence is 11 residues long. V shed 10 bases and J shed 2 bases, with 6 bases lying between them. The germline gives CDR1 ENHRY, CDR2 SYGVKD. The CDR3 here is CATGPYNEQFF. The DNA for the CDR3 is TGTGCCACCGGACCCTACAATGAGCAGTTCTTC.

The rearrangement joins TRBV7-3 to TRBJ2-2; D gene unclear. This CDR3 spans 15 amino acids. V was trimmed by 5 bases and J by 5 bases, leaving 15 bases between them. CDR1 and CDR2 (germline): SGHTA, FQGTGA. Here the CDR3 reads CASSERSSLTGELFF. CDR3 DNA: TGTGCCAGCAGCGAACGGTCGAGCCTGACCGGGGAGCTGTTTTTT.

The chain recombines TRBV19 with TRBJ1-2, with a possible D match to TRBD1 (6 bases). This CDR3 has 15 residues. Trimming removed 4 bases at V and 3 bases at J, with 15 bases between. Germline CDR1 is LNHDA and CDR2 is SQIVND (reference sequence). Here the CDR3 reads CASSRRLGGHYGYTF. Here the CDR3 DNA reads TGTGCCAGTAGTAGGCGGTTGGGGGGCCACTATGGCTACACCTTC.

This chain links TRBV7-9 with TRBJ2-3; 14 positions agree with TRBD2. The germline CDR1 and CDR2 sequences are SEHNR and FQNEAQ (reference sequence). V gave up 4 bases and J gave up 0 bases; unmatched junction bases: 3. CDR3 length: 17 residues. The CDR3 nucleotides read TGTGCCAGCAGCTCAGGGACTAGCGGGGGTAGCACAGATACGCAGTATTTT. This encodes CASSSGTSGGSTDTQYF.

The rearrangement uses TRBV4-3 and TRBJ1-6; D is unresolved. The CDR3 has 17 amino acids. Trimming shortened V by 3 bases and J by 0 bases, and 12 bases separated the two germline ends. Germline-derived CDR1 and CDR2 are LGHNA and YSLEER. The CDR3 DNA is TGCGCCAGCAGCCACGTCATCATCAGCTCCTATAATTCACCCCTCCACTTT. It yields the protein CASSHVIISSYNSPLHF.

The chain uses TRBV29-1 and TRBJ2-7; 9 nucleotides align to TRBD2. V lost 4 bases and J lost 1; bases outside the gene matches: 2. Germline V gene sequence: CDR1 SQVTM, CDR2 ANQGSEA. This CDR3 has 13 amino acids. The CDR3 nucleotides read TGCAGCGTTGCACTAGCGGGTTCCTACGAGCAGTACTTC. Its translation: CSVALAGSYEQYF.

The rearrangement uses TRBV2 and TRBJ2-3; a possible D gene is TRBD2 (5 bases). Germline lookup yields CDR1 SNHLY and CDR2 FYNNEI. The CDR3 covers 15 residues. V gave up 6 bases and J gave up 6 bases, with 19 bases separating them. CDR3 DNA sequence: TGTGCCAGCAGGGAGGAGGAGGCCCGGCAGGATACGCAGTATTTT. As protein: CASREEEARQDTQYF.

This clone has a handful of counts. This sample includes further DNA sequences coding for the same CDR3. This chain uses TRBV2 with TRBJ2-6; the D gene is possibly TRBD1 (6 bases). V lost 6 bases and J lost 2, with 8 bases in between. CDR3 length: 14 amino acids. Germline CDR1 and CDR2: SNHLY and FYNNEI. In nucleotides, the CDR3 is TGTGCCAGCAGCACAGGGACTGGGGCCAACGTCCTGACTTTC. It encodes CASSTGTGANVLTF.

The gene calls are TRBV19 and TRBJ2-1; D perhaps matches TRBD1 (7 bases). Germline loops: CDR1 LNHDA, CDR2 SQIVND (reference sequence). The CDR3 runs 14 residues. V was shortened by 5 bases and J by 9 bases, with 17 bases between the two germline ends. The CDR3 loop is CASSSGGPPSEQFF. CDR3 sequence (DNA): TGTGCCAGTAGTTCAGGGGGGCCGCCGAGTGAGCAGTTCTTC.

CDR3 protein: CASSLVWTVYSNQPQHF. The CDR3 coding sequence is TGTGCCAGCAGCTTAGTCTGGACAGTCTATAGCAATCAGCCCCAGCATTTT. J is TRBJ1-5 and V is TRBV11-3; weak D call: TRBD1 (6 bases). Germline-derived CDR1 and CDR2 are SGHNT and YENEEA. V shed 1 base and J shed 0 bases, with 13 bases lying between them. This CDR3 has 17 residues.

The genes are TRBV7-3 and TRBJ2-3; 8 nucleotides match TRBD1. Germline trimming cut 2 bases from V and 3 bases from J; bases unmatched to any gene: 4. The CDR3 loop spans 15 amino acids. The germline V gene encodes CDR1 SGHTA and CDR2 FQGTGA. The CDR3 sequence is CASSLARGPTDTQYF. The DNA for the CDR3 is TGTGCCAGCAGCTTAGCCAGGGGGCCAACAGATACGCAGTATTTT.

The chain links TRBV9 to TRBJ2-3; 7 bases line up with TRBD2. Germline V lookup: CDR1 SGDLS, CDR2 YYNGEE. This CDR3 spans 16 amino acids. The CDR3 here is CVFPEPRREHTDTQYF. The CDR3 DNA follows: TGTGTCTTCCCCGAACCAAGGCGGGAGCACACAGATACGCAGTATTTT.

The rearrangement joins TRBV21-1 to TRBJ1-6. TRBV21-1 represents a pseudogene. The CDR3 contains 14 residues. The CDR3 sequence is CASSSLSPNSPLHF. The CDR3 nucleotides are TGTGCCAGCAGCTCTCTCTCGCCTAATTCACCCCTCCACTTT.

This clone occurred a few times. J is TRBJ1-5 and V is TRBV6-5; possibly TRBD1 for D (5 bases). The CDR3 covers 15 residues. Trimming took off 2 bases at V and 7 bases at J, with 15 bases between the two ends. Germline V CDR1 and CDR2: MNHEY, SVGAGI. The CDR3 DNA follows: TGTGCCAGCAGTTACGATCGGCAGGGAAGGCAGCCCCAGCATTTT. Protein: CASSYDRQGRQPQHF.

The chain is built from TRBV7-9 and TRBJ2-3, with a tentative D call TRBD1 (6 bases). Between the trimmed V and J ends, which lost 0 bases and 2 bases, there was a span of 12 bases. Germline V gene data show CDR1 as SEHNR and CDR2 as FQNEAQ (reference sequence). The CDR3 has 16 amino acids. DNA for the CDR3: TGTGCCAGCAGCTTAGCGCAGGGGATTTCCACAGATACGCAGTATTTT. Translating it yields CASSLAQGISTDTQYF.

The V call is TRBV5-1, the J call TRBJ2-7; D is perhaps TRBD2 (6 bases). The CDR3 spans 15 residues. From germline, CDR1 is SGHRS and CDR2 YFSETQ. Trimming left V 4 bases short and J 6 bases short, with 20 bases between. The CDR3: CASSPRDSQTSEQYF. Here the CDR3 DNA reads TGCGCCAGCAGCCCCCGGGACTCCCAGACGTCCGAGCAGTACTTC.

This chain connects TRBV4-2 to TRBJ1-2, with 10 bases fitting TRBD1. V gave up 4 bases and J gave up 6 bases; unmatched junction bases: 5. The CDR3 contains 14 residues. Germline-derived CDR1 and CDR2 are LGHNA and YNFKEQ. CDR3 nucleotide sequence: TGTGCCAGCAGCCGGGACAGGGGAAAGGATGGCTACACCTTC. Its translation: CASSRDRGKDGYTF.

The CDR3 sequence is CASGTPGGELFF. CDR3 nucleotides: TGTGCTAGTGGTACCCCTGGCGGGGAGCTGTTTTTT. The chain links TRBV12-5 to TRBJ2-2; D is unresolved. This CDR3 spans 12 amino acids. The V gene lost 5 bases and the J gene lost 7 bases, with 8 bases spanning the gap. CDR1 is LGHNT, CDR2 FRNRAP, per germline.

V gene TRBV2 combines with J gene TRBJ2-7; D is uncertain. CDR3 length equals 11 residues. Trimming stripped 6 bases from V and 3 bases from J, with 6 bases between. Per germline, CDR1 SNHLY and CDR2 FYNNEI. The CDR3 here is CASRESYEQYF. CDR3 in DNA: TGTGCCAGCAGGGAGAGCTACGAGCAGTACTTC.

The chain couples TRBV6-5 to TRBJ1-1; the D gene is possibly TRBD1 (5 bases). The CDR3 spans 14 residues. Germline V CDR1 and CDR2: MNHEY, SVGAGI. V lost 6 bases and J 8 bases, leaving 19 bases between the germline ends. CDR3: CASSDRAGTVEAFF. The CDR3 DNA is TGTGCCAGCAGCGACCGGGCGGGGACGGTCGAAGCTTTCTTT.

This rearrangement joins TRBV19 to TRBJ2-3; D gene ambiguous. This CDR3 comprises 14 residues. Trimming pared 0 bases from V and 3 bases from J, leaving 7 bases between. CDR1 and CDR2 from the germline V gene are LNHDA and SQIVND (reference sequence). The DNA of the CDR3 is TGTGCCAGTAGTATAGAAGGTAATACAGATACGCAGTATTTT. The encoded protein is CASSIEGNTDTQYF.

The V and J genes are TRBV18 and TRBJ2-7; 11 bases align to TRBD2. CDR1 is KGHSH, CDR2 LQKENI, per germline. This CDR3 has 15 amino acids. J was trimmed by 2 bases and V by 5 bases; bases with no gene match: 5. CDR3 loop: CASSVKTSGAYEQYF. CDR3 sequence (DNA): TGTGCCAGCTCAGTTAAGACTAGCGGGGCCTACGAGCAGTACTTC. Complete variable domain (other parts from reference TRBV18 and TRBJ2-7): NAGVMQNPRHLVRRRGQEARLRCSPMKGHSHVYWYRQLPEEGLKFMVYLQKENIIDESGMPKERFSAEFPKEGPSILRIQQVVRGDSAAYFCASSVKTSGAYEQYFGPGTRLTVT.